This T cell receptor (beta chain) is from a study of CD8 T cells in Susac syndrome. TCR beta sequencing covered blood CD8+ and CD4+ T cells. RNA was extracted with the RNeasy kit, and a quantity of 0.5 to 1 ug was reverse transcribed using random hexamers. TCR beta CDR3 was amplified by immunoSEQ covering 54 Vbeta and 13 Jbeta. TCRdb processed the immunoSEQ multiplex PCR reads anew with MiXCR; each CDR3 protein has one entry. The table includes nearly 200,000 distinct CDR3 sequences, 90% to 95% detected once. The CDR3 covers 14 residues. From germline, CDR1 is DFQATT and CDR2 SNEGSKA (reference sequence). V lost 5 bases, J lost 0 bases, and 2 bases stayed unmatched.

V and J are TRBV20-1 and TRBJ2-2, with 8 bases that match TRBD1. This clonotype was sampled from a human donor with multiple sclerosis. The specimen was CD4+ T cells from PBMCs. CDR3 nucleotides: TGCAGTGCTGCGGGACAGGCGAACACCGGGGAGCTGTTTTTT. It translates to CSAAGQANTGELFF.